Following are 14 T cell receptor beta chains from one sample sequenced in a study of OX40 agonist ivuxolimab in advanced cancers. The assay was immunoSEQ multiplex PCR, and TCRdb's table has in-frame clones only and misses some. The sample has 98,000 or so clones, less than 90% seen once; the top ten hold 0.7% to 0.95%. The input for sequencing was CD4+ or CD8+ T cells sorted from blood, taken in a trial of the OX40 agonist ivuxolimab. The receptors stem from an adult with an advanced solid tumor such as melanoma, head and neck, liver or kidney cancer.

This clone was counted once. The V gene is TRBV29-1, the J gene TRBJ1-2; the D is unclear. The CDR3 runs 13 residues. Deletions cut 4 bases from V and 7 bases from J, with 16 bases between. Germline V gene data show CDR1 as SQVTM and CDR2 as ANQGSEA. CDR3 sequence reads: CSVGVPETSGYTF. The DNA for the CDR3 is TGCAGCGTTGGGGTACCTGAAACGAGTGGCTACACCTTC.

The V and J genes are TRBV6-5 and TRBJ1-2, with D unresolved. The CDR3 totals 14 residues. The V gene's germline CDR1 is MNHEY and CDR2 SVGAGI. V was clipped by 6 bases and J by 5 bases, with 16 bases between them. The CDR3 DNA follows: TGTGCCAGCAGCCCCCCGGCCCCGGGGTATGGCTACACCTTC. The encoded protein is CASSPPAPGYGYTF.

The chain uses TRBV4-3 and TRBJ2-3, with D uncertain. The CDR3 has 14 amino acids. The ends were cut back, 4 bases at V and 6 bases at J, with 14 bases in the middle. In germline, CDR1 is LGHNA, CDR2 YSLEER. The CDR3 spells CASSRSFGVDTQYF. CDR3 sequence (DNA): TGCGCCAGCAGCCGGAGTTTTGGGGTTGATACGCAGTATTTT.

J is TRBJ2-1 and V is TRBV11-1; 9 positions agree with TRBD2. The junction had 6 bases not matched to a gene; V was cut back by 3 bases and J by 6 bases. Germline V gives CDR1 SGHAT, CDR2 FQDESV (reference sequence). The CDR3 has 15 amino acids. The CDR3 DNA sequence: TGTGCCAGCAGCTTGTTAGCGGGAGTCGGCAATGAGCAGTTCTTC. Its translation: CASSLLAGVGNEQFF.

The CDR3 DNA follows: TGCGCCAGCAGCTTGGGTACGTGGGATCTCGGGGAGACCCAGTACTTC. Encoded protein: CASSLGTWDLGETQYF. The chain carries TRBV5-1 and TRBJ2-5; D gene uncertain. This CDR3 spans 16 amino acids. Germline CDR1 reads SGHRS; CDR2 reads YFSETQ. Trimming removed 0 bases at V and 5 bases at J, with 17 bases between. Together with reference TRBV5-1 and TRBJ2-5, the CDR3 gives the full variable domain: KAGVTQTPRYLIKTRGQQVTLSCSPISGHRSVSWYQQTPGQGLQFLFEYFSETQRNKGNFPGRFSGRQFSNSRSEMNVSTLELGDSALYLCASSLGTWDLGETQYFGPGTRLLVL.

CDR3 in DNA: TGTGCCAGCAGTTACCTCGGGGGACAGGTTAACTATGGCTACACCTTC. Translating it yields CASSYLGGQVNYGYTF. The rearrangement links TRBV6-5 to TRBJ1-2; TRBD1 matches 8 bases. CDR1 and CDR2 (germline): MNHEY, SVGAGI. The junction had 6 bases not matched to a gene; V was cut back by 2 bases and J by 1 base. The CDR3 has 16 residues.

V and J are TRBV5-1 and TRBJ2-7; D might be TRBD1 or TRBD2, each matching 5 bases. CDR1 is SGHRS, CDR2 YFSETQ, per germline. This CDR3 comprises 13 residues. Trimming took 7 bases from V and 6 from J, leaving 17 bases between them. The CDR3 sequence is CASGTGTSTEQYF. For the CDR3, the DNA is TGCGCCAGCGGTACCGGGACCTCCACCGAGCAGTACTTC. Drawing the rest from reference TRBV5-1 and TRBJ2-7, the complete variable domain is KAGVTQTPRYLIKTRGQQVTLSCSPISGHRSVSWYQQTPGQGLQFLFEYFSETQRNKGNFPGRFSGRQFSNSRSEMNVSTLELGDSALYLCASGTGTSTEQYFGPGTRLTVT.

This clone is a singleton in its sample. The V call is TRBV7-2, the J call TRBJ1-2; D is unresolved. The CDR3 consists of 15 residues. Trimming took 1 base from V and 4 from J, leaving 13 bases between them. Germline-derived CDR1 and CDR2 are SGHTA and FQGNSA. The chain's CDR3 is CASSLDTRAGYGYTF. In DNA form, the CDR3 reads TGTGCCAGCAGCTTAGATACGAGGGCAGGCTATGGCTACACCTTC.

This chain links TRBV6-1 with TRBJ1-2; D gene uncertain. Germline CDR1 and CDR2: MNHNS and SASEGT. CDR3 length equals 11 residues. With 5 bases removed from V and 2 bases from J, the gap between germline ends came to 3 bases. CDR3 sequence (DNA): TGTGCCAGCAGTTCCAACTATGGCTACACCTTC. Encoded protein: CASSSNYGYTF.

J is TRBJ2-2 and V is TRBV5-8; 7 nucleotides match TRBD2. The V and J ends lost 1 base and 2 bases, in that order; junction bases with no gene match: 5. The germline gives CDR1 SGHTS, CDR2 YDEGEE. This CDR3 comprises 16 residues. CDR3 residues: CASSLWPSGNTGELFF. CDR3 DNA: TGTGCCAGCAGCTTGTGGCCTAGCGGTAACACCGGGGAGCTGTTTTTT. The complete variable domain, with remaining parts taken from reference TRBV5-8 and TRBJ2-2, reads EAGVTQSPTHLIKTRGQQATLRCSPISGHTSVYWYQQALGLGLQFLLWYDEGEERNRGNFPPRFSGRQFPNYSSELNVNALELEDSALYLCASSLWPSGNTGELFFGEGSRLTVL.

The count of this clone is one. V usage is TRBV27 and J usage is TRBJ1-5; possible D gene TRBD1, 6 bases. The length of the CDR3 is 13 residues. V was cut by 4 bases and J by 5 bases, with 9 bases left in between. CDR1 is MNHEY and CDR2 is SMNVEV in the germline V gene (reference sequence). CDR3 sequence reads: CASSSGAHQPQHF. CDR3 sequence (DNA): TGTGCCAGCAGTTCAGGGGCCCATCAGCCCCAGCATTTT.

This clone is a singleton in its sample. The J gene is TRBJ2-3, the V gene TRBV5-4; no clear D. Trimming left V 5 bases short and J 4 bases short, with 20 bases between. CDR3 length equals 16 residues. Germline V gives CDR1 SGHNT, CDR2 YYREEE (reference sequence). CDR3 DNA sequence: TGTGCCAGCAGTCTCCTAGGGCCCTCCGGCGCAGATACGCAGTATTTT. This encodes CASSLLGPSGADTQYF.

The genes are TRBV9 and TRBJ2-1; tentatively, D is TRBD2 (6 bases). Trimming pared 4 bases from V and 3 bases from J, leaving 20 bases between. CDR1 SGDLS and CDR2 YYNGEE come from the germline V gene. This CDR3 has 17 amino acids. CDR3 residues: CASSSQEGTRRYNEQFF. In DNA, the CDR3 is TGTGCCAGCAGCTCCCAAGAAGGGACTCGTCGCTACAATGAGCAGTTCTTC.

The rearrangement joins TRBV4-1 to TRBJ1-4; D unresolved. CDR1 is MGHRA and CDR2 is YSYEKL in the germline V gene. This CDR3 has 14 amino acids. V dropped 7 bases and J dropped 0 bases, with 9 bases sitting between them. The CDR3: CASTRTSTNEKLFF. CDR3 bases: TGCGCCAGCACCAGAACCTCAACTAATGAAAAACTGTTTTTT.